This TCR beta chain was documented in a study of T cell repertoires in cytomegalovirus infection. The ends were cut back, 5 bases at V and 6 bases at J, with 11 bases in the middle. The CDR3 runs 13 residues. Germline values: CDR1 MDHEN, CDR2 SYDVKM. TCRdb called the reads again in MiXCR, with one record for every CDR3 protein. The data show 150,000 to 160,000 distinct CDR3 sequences, with around 20% seen just once and approximately 11% held by the top ten. This TCR came from a human donor in good health (CMV status not recorded). Some clones in this sample may be carry-over from other donors' samples. The genes are TRBV28 and TRBJ2-1; no reliable D call. The sample taken for sequencing was PBMCs. In nucleotides, the CDR3 is TGTGCCAGCAGTGTGGTCCGATTCAATGAGCAGTTCTTC. This encodes CASSVVRFNEQFF.